Listed below are T cell receptor beta chains from one sample, sequenced in a study of CD8 T cells in Susac syndrome. MiXCR, applied by TCRdb to the immunoSEQ multiplex PCR reads, yields one record per CDR3 protein. This table holds 100,000 to 150,000 distinct CDR3 sequences, around 96% found once. The sequencing sample was made of CD4+ T cells from PBMCs. The receptor source for this set is a human donor in good health. Both conserved end residues are part of each CDR3. A D gene is named only where the DNA matches it firmly. A clone size is listed for some rows: how often the clone was seen (once, few, many), or a class if it is expanded.

D gene	clone size	J gene	V gene	CDR3 DNA	CDR3 protein
TRBD1	once	TRBJ2-1	TRBV5-1	TGCGCCAGCGGTACGGACAGGATCTTCTACAATGAGCAGTTCTTC	CASGTDRIFYNEQFF
TRBD2	-	TRBJ2-1	TRBV7-9	TGTGCTACTTGGAGGGAGGGATACAATGAGCAGTTCTTC	CATWREGYNEQFF
-	few	TRBJ2-6	TRBV6-2/TRBV6-3	TGTGCCAGCAGTTACTCGACTTCTGGGGCCAACGTCCTGACTTTC	CASSYSTSGANVLTF
-	-	TRBJ2-5	TRBV9	TGTGCCAGCAGCGTAGGGGTAGCGGCTCAAGAGACCCAGTACTTC	CASSVGVAAQETQYF
-	-	TRBJ1-1	TRBV9	TGTGCCAGCCGGGCGGGGAACACTGAAGCTTTCTTT	CASRAGNTEAFF
-	-	TRBJ1-1	TRBV11-2	TGTGCCAGCAGCTTAGCGGGGGTTAAAAACACTGAAGCTTTCTTT	CASSLAGVKNTEAFF
-	-	TRBJ2-7	TRBV6-1	TGTGCCAGCAGTGGGACCACAGCCTACGAGCAGTACTTC	CASSGTTAYEQYF
-	-	TRBJ2-7	TRBV29-1	TGCAGCGTCCACCCAGGGGAACTTGGGTCCTACGAGCAGTACTTC	CSVHPGELGSYEQYF
-	-	TRBJ2-5	TRBV6-2/TRBV6-3	TGTGCCGTAAGGGGGAGCCTTCTCCAAGAGACCCAGTACTTC	CAVRGSLLQETQYF
-	-	TRBJ2-3	TRBV29-1	TGCAGCGTTGAAGACGGGCCTCCGAATACGCAGTATTTT	CSVEDGPPNTQYF